This T cell receptor (beta chain) comes out of a study of blood T cell repertoires in COVID-19. Whole-study context: Both acute and convalescent COVID-19 samples were obtained from the United States, Italy and Spain.

Source study methods: For nucleated cells, counts were estimated from reference gene primer amplification. Produced via immunoSEQ multiplex PCR; TCRdb's table is partial and in-frame only. That table gives V, J and clone size, and the DNA gave D and trimming. Counted here are about 42,000 clones, 85% to 90% occurring once; the ten biggest clones make up less than 3%. J gave up 3 bases and V 5 bases, and 9 bases lay outside the gene matches. CDR1 and CDR2 (germline): SGHAT, FQNNGV. The CDR3 sequence is 15 residues long. This clone was observed a single time. V is TRBV11-2 and J is TRBJ2-7; 8 bases map to TRBD2. This clonotype was obtained from a man in his forties or fifties with active COVID-19. Sequencing used peripheral blood. The CDR3 DNA reads as TGTGCCAGCAGCCCGGTAGCGGGGAGTATCTACGAGCAGTACTTC. Protein product: CASSPVAGSIYEQYF.